This TCR beta chain comes out of a study of long-term antiretroviral therapy in people with HIV. Runs used v3.0 of the immunoSEQ assay and were done at survey level. TCRdb keeps only in-frame clones here, not all; method: immunoSEQ multiplex PCR. Seen here are about 39,000 clones, about 88% observed once, and the top ten hold about 4%. About 1-11 million cryopreserved PBMC were held in samples before DNA extraction. This clone was seen only once. Material: unsorted PBMCs, obtained just before starting antiretroviral therapy. This receptor was obtained from a woman in her late teens or twenties with HIV.

The CDR3 region has the DNA TGTGCCAGCAGCTTGGGCGGGAATCCTTCTGGGGCCAACGTCCTGACTTTC. It yields the protein CASSLGGNPSGANVLTF. The chain is built from TRBV5-4 and TRBJ2-6; D possibly corresponds to TRBD2 (6 bases). The germline CDR1 and CDR2 sequences are SGHNT and YYREEE (reference sequence). CDR3 length: 17 residues. Deletions cut 0 bases from V and 1 base from J, with 11 bases between.